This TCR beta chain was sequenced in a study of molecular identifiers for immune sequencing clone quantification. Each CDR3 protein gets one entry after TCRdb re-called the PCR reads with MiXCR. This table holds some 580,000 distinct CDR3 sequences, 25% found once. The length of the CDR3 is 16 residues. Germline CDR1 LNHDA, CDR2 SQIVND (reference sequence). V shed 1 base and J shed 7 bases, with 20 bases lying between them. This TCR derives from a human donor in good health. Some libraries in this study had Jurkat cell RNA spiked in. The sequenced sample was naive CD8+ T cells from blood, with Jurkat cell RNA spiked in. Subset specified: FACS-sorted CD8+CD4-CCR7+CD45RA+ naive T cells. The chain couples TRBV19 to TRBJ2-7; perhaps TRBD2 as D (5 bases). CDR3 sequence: CASSIVRTLGAWEQYF. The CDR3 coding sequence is TGTGCCAGTAGTATAGTTCGGACCCTGGGAGCGTGGGAGCAGTACTTC.